These 12 T cell receptor beta chains were all obtained from the same sample, sequenced in a study of identical twins. TCRdb reanalysed the 5' RACE reads using MiXCR and keeps one entry per CDR3 protein. This table has 450,000 or so distinct CDR3 sequences, about 18% appearing once. Sequencing was performed on naive T cells sorted from blood. The origin of the receptors is a man in his fifties in good health.

The J gene is TRBJ2-5, the V gene TRBV12-3 or TRBV12-4, with a tentative D call TRBD2 (5 bases). V dropped 4 bases and J dropped 2 bases, with 14 bases sitting between them. This CDR3 contains 15 residues. CDR3: CASSSRRSNQETQYF. DNA for the CDR3: TGTGCCAGCAGTTCAAGGAGGAGCAATCAAGAGACCCAGTACTTC.

V gene TRBV3-1 combines with J gene TRBJ2-1; TRBD1 is a possible D gene (6 bases). The V end was cut by 4 bases, the J end by 0 bases, with 10 bases between. The CDR3 length is 15 residues. The germline CDR1 and CDR2 sequences are LGHDT and YNNKEL (reference sequence). The CDR3 loop is CASSRGGFSYNEQFF. DNA for the CDR3: TGTGCCAGCAGCCGAGGGGGTTTCTCCTACAATGAGCAGTTCTTC.

This clonotype was seen only a few times. J is TRBJ2-1 and V is TRBV18, with 8 nucleotides matching TRBD2. CDR3 length equals 15 residues. V was clipped by 4 bases and J by 4 bases; unmatched bases: 6. Germline CDR1 and CDR2: KGHSH and LQKENI. CDR3 residues: CASSHREGIYNEQFF. CDR3 DNA: TGTGCCAGCTCACACCGGGAGGGGATTTACAATGAGCAGTTCTTC.

The gene calls are TRBV6-2 or TRBV6-3 and TRBJ2-7; 9 bases map to TRBD1. CDR3 length: 13 residues. V shed 2 bases, J shed 8 bases, and the junction held 4 bases outside the gene matches. Germline-derived CDR1 and CDR2 are MNHEY and SVGEGT. The CDR3 is CASSYGDRVKQYF. The CDR3 nucleotides read TGTGCCAGCAGTTACGGGGACAGGGTGAAGCAGTACTTC.

This rearrangement joins TRBV20-1 to TRBJ2-2, with D unclear. The CDR3 runs 13 residues. Germline V CDR1 and CDR2: DFQATT, SNEGSKA (reference sequence). V dropped 7 bases and J dropped 5 bases, with 14 bases sitting between them. Here the CDR3 reads CSVSPPGTGELFF. CDR3 nucleotide sequence: TGCAGTGTTTCCCCCCCTGGGACCGGGGAGCTGTTTTTT.

There are many counts of this clonotype. This chain connects TRBV18 to TRBJ1-3, with no clear D. Trimming removed 2 bases from V and 0 bases from J, with 14 bases in between. The germline V gene has CDR1 KGHSH and CDR2 LQKENI. This CDR3 is 17 amino acids long. CDR3 sequence reads: CASSPSRLSNSGNTIYF. CDR3 nucleotides: TGTGCCAGCTCACCAAGTCGACTTTCTAACTCTGGAAACACCATATATTTT.

The J gene is TRBJ1-3, the V gene TRBV12-3 or TRBV12-4; TRBD1 agrees at 7 bases. Trimming cost V 5 bases and J 2 bases; bases outside gene matches: 6. CDR3 length equals 15 residues. CDR3 in amino acids: CASSIGTATGNTIYF. The DNA of the CDR3 is TGTGCCAGCAGTATCGGGACAGCGACTGGAAACACCATATATTTT.

This clonotype was recorded at least ten times. The CDR3 DNA follows: TGTGCCAGCAGTCTCCCCGCACTAGCGGGAGCCACCGGGGAGCTGTTTTTT. Residues: CASSLPALAGATGELFF. The chain uses TRBV28 and TRBJ2-2, with 11 nucleotides matching TRBD2. Germline assignment: CDR1 MDHEN and CDR2 SYDVKM. CDR3 size: 17 residues. The V segment lost 5 bases and the J segment 4 bases; nucleotides outside the gene matches: 9.

V is TRBV7-8 and J is TRBJ2-1, with 8 bases matching TRBD2. Germline V CDR1 and CDR2: SGHVS, FQNEAQ. J gave up 5 bases and V 1 base, and 10 bases lay outside the gene matches. The CDR3 totals 17 residues. This chain's CDR3 is CASSLDLAGSDDNEQFF. CDR3 DNA: TGTGCCAGCAGCTTAGATTTAGCGGGATCGGATGACAATGAGCAGTTCTTC.

The CDR3 protein is CASSLGGGGEQYF. The CDR3 bases are TGTGCCAGCAGCTTAGGGGGGGGAGGCGAGCAGTACTTC. This chain links TRBV7-8 with TRBJ2-7; 7 nucleotides agree with TRBD2. Germline V gene data show CDR1 as SGHVS and CDR2 as FQNEAQ. CDR3 length equals 13 residues. V was pared by 1 base and J by 6 bases, with 3 bases of the junction left unmatched. The whole variable domain, filled in from reference TRBV7-8 and TRBJ2-7, reads GAGVSQSPRYKVAKRGQDVALRCDPISGHVSLFWYQQALGQGPEFLTYFQNEAQLDKSGLPSDRFFAERPEGSVSTLKIQRTQQEDSAVYLCASSLGGGGEQYFGPGTRLTVT.

The rearrangement uses TRBV12-3 or TRBV12-4 and TRBJ2-1; D may correspond to TRBD1 or TRBD2 (7 bases each). V dropped 6 bases and J dropped 5 bases, with 23 bases sitting between them. The CDR3 extends over 17 amino acids. Here the CDR3 DNA reads TGTGCCAGCAGCAGGGGGAGGGGGCTAGCGACCCACAATGAGCAGTTCTTC. Amino acids: CASSRGRGLATHNEQFF.

This clonotype occurred a few times. This chain uses TRBV11-1 with TRBJ1-6; D may be TRBD1 (6 bases). This CDR3 contains 18 residues. The ends were cut back, 5 bases at V and 0 bases at J, with 17 bases in the middle. The germline CDR1 and CDR2 sequences are SGHAT and FQDESV (reference sequence). The CDR3 DNA follows: TGTGCCAGCAGCCGTACCTCAGGGGTGAGCTCCTATAATTCACCCCTCCACTTT. Translating gives CASSRTSGVSSYNSPLHF. The whole variable domain, filled in from reference TRBV11-1 and TRBJ1-6, reads EAEVAQSPRYKITEKSQAVAFWCDPISGHATLYWYRQILGQGPELLVQFQDESVVDDSQLPKDRFSAERLKGVDSTLKIQPAELGDSAMYLCASSRTSGVSSYNSPLHFGNGTRLTVT.